The 8 T cell receptor beta chains listed next were all sequenced from one sample in a study of immune evolution from preneoplasia to lung adenocarcinoma. Data came from immunoSEQ multiplex PCR; TCRdb stores just in-frame clones and leaves some out. The table includes 20,000 to 25,000 clones, about 80% detected once. Sequenced: FFPE invasive lung adenocarcinoma tissue. All receptors come from a person aged 60 to 70 with lung adenocarcinoma.

This chain uses TRBV28 with TRBJ2-3; 8 bases are a match to TRBD2. This CDR3 is 12 amino acids long. The J segment lost 11 bases and the V segment lost 7 bases, leaving 8 bases of the junction unmatched. Looked up from germline, CDR1 is MDHEN and CDR2 is SYDVKM. CDR3 in DNA: TGTGCCAGCAACTCAAAGCGGGAGTTGCAGTATTTT. Translated: CASNSKRELQYF.

This clone has just one count. The chain couples TRBV28 to TRBJ1-5; D is possibly TRBD1 (5 bases). Germline V lookup: CDR1 MDHEN, CDR2 SYDVKM. V lost 3 bases, J lost 7 bases, and 13 bases lay in between. The CDR3 extends over 14 amino acids. The CDR3 loop reads CASSFKRGEQPQHF. CDR3 sequence (DNA): TGTGCCAGCAGTTTTAAAAGGGGAGAGCAGCCCCAGCATTTT.

This clone was seen just once. J is TRBJ2-2 and V is TRBV12-5, with TRBD2 identical over 8 bases. V lost 4 bases and J lost 7; bases outside the gene matches: 14. CDR1 and CDR2 (germline): LGHNT, FRNRAP. The CDR3 contains 17 residues. CDR3 sequence: CASGSTGRREEYGELFF. The CDR3 coding sequence is TGTGCTAGTGGTTCCACGGGAAGGCGGGAGGAGTACGGGGAGCTGTTTTTT. The variable domain in full, with the rest retrieved from reference TRBV12-5 and TRBJ2-2, is DARVTQTPRHKVTEMGQEVTMRCQPILGHNTVFWYRQTMMQGLELLAYFRNRAPLDDSGMPKDRFSAEMPDATLATLKIQPSEPRDSAVYFCASGSTGRREEYGELFFGEGSRLTVL.

The chain links TRBV12-5 to TRBJ1-4, with D perhaps matching TRBD1 (6 bases). The ends were cut back, 3 bases at V and 7 bases at J, with 12 bases in the middle. Germline CDR1 reads LGHNT; CDR2 reads FRNRAP. The CDR3 is 14 residues long. The CDR3 DNA sequence: TGTGCTAGTGGTTTCGACAGGCTGTCTGAAAAACTGTTTTTT. As protein: CASGFDRLSEKLFF.

With respect to this clone: A much bigger clone sits one base away, suggesting this may be a read error. The chain carries TRBV7-3 and TRBJ2-1; D is unresolved. The germline gives CDR1 SGHTA, CDR2 FQGTGA. The CDR3 runs to 15 residues. Here the CDR3 DNA reads TGTGTCAGCAGCCGATCGCTGAGCTCCTACAATGAGCAGTTCTTC. It yields the protein CVSSRSLSSYNEQFF.

The chain combines TRBV7-3 with TRBJ2-3, with D perhaps TRBD2 (5 bases). V lost 5 bases and J lost 5, with 20 bases in between. The CDR3 length is 16 residues. Germline assignment: CDR1 SGHTA and CDR2 FQGTGA. CDR3 sequence: CASSLSGNPEGDTQYF. CDR3 coding DNA: TGTGCCAGCAGCCTATCCGGGAACCCCGAGGGAGATACGCAGTATTTT. The whole variable domain, remainder taken from reference TRBV7-3 and TRBJ2-3, is GAGVSQTPSNKVTEKGKYVELRCDPISGHTALYWYRQSLGQGPEFLIYFQGTGAADDSGLPNDRFFAVRPEGSVSTLKIQRTERGDSAVYLCASSLSGNPEGDTQYFGPGTRLTVL.

The CDR3 loop is CASSAGNRETQYF. DNA of the CDR3: TGTGCCAGCAGCGCCGGGAATCGGGAGACCCAGTACTTC. The chain is built from TRBV5-5 and TRBJ2-5; D may be TRBD2 (5 bases). The CDR3 spans 13 residues. Germline CDR1 and CDR2: SGHKS and YYEKEE (reference sequence). V dropped 4 bases and J dropped 5 bases, with 12 bases sitting between them.

Turning to this clone: This sample also contains other DNA sequences that code for the same CDR3. J is TRBJ1-4 and V is TRBV5-1, with unresolved D. Germline V gene sequence: CDR1 SGHRS, CDR2 YFSETQ. The CDR3 totals 13 residues. Trimming removed 0 bases at V and 4 bases at J, with 4 bases between. CDR3 bases: TGCGCCAGCAGCTTGGGAGGTAATGAAAAACTGTTTTTT. Translating it yields CASSLGGNEKLFF. Filled out from reference TRBV5-1 and TRBJ1-4, the complete variable domain reads KAGVTQTPRYLIKTRGQQVTLSCSPISGHRSVSWYQQTPGQGLQFLFEYFSETQRNKGNFPGRFSGRQFSNSRSEMNVSTLELGDSALYLCASSLGGNEKLFFGSGTQLSVL.